This T cell receptor beta chain was documented in a study of tumor-infiltrating lymphocytes in primary liver carcinoma. About this clonotype itself: The junction departs from the called germline gene at one end, perhaps through a read error.

Using a constant-region primer together with ProtoScript II reverse transcriptase, TCR beta cDNA was made from roughly 500 ng of total RNA. Generation of the TCR beta libraries relied on three nested multiplex PCR rounds using slightly modified ARM-PCR. Investigators reported that the first two PCR rounds, at around 9 cycles each, used TRBV1-TRBV30 forward primers with a C-beta reverse primer. TCRdb processed the multiplex PCR reads anew with MiXCR; each CDR3 protein has one entry. The sample records tens of thousands of distinct CDR3 sequences, 60% to 75% being singletons. Germline V lookup: CDR1 ENHRY, CDR2 SYGVKD. This CDR3 has 18 amino acids. Bulk tissue was left unsorted, and RNA and DNA were co-extracted from 20-30 mg of it.

Source material: liver tumor tissue from sampling region 3. Subset denoted: tumor region T3, left-lateral pole. The origin of this receptor is a man aged 35-49 years with primary liver carcinoma and hepatitis B virus infection. The gene calls are TRBV10-3 and TRBJ1-2; unclear D gene. The DNA for the CDR3 is TGTGCCATCAGTGAGTCCGGACGCAGATCAGCTACTAAGTATGGCTACACCTTC. Encoded protein: CAISESGRRSATKYGYTF.